Shown below are 8 T cell receptor beta chains from a single sample sequenced in a study of blood T cell repertoires in COVID-19 (dated by TCRdb to 2020 to 2021). The library was made by the immunoSEQ multiplex PCR assay. In its TCRdb copy, this immuneACCESS table keeps in-frame sequences only and misses some clones. Where compared with another copy, unresolved V genes explain less than half of these, and the others have no known cause. The sample profile shows over 130,000 clones; about three quarters of them were found once. The ten largest clones take up 4.5% to 5% of the sample. Input material: peripheral blood. The receptors stem from a woman at least 80 years old with active or convalescent COVID-19.

The chain recombines TRBV5-1 with TRBJ1-4; 10 nucleotides line up with TRBD1. Trimming removed 4 bases from V and 6 bases from J; junction bases left unmatched: 9. Germline CDR1 reads SGHRS; CDR2 reads YFSETQ. CDR3 length: 16 residues. The CDR3 is CASSTNRDRGDEKLFF. DNA of the CDR3: TGCGCCAGCAGCACTAACCGGGACAGGGGTGATGAAAAACTGTTTTTT. Looking up the rest from reference TRBV5-1 and TRBJ1-4 gives the full variable domain: KAGVTQTPRYLIKTRGQQVTLSCSPISGHRSVSWYQQTPGQGLQFLFEYFSETQRNKGNFPGRFSGRQFSNSRSEMNVSTLELGDSALYLCASSTNRDRGDEKLFFGSGTQLSVL.

This chain links TRBV4-3 with TRBJ1-1; D uncertain. Trimming took 0 bases from V and 0 from J, leaving 8 bases between them. The CDR3 runs 15 residues. Germline CDR1 is LGHNA and CDR2 is YSLEER. Here the CDR3 reads CASSQEAVMNTEAFF. The CDR3 DNA reads as TGCGCCAGCAGCCAAGAGGCGGTCATGAACACTGAAGCTTTCTTT.

The rearrangement uses TRBV20-1 and TRBJ2-5; TRBD2 matches 8 bases. CDR3 length: 17 residues. Germline-derived CDR1 and CDR2 are DFQATT and SNEGSKA (reference sequence). Unmatched junction bases numbered 15, after V lost 3 bases and J lost 3 bases. The CDR3 protein is CSASELRSGINEETQYF. As DNA, the CDR3 is TGCAGTGCTAGTGAACTTCGTAGCGGGATAAATGAAGAGACCCAGTACTTC.

The chain recombines TRBV5-1 with TRBJ2-3; 10 bases match TRBD1. CDR3 length: 15 amino acids. The trim removed 0 bases at V and 5 bases at J, leaving 3 bases unmatched. The germline gives CDR1 SGHRS, CDR2 YFSETQ. CDR3 nucleotide sequence: TGCGCCAGCAGCTTGGGGACAGGGGGGCGAGATACGCAGTATTTT. Encoded protein: CASSLGTGGRDTQYF.

The gene calls are TRBV4-3 and TRBJ1-4, with D possibly matching TRBD1 (5 bases). V lost 0 bases and J 4 bases, leaving 9 bases between the germline ends. The V gene's germline CDR1 is LGHNA and CDR2 YSLEER. The CDR3 has 15 amino acids. CDR3 sequence (DNA): TGCGCCAGCAGCCAAGAGGGGCTGAATAATGAAAAACTGTTTTTT. It encodes CASSQEGLNNEKLFF.

The V and J genes are TRBV3-1 (or the pseudogene TRBV3-2) and TRBJ1-2; possible D gene TRBD1, 5 bases. This CDR3 comprises 14 residues. Germline V CDR1 and CDR2: LGHDT, YNNKEL (reference sequence). The V gene lost 1 base and the J gene lost 9 bases, with 15 bases spanning the gap. The CDR3 DNA is TGTGCCAGCAGCCAAGCCCTCGGGGGATCTAGCTACACCTTC. Translating gives CASSQALGGSSYTF.

This clone has a handful of counts. V gene TRBV7-2 combines with J gene TRBJ2-5; 10 nucleotides align to TRBD2. The junction had 9 bases not matched to a gene; V was cut back by 1 base and J by 4 bases. Germline V gene sequence: CDR1 SGHTA, CDR2 FQGNSA. CDR3 length equals 17 residues. CDR3 DNA: TGTGCCAGCAGCTTAGGGACCCTAGCGGGGGCGAGAGAGACCCAGTACTTC. It codes for CASSLGTLAGARETQYF.

V and J are TRBV2 and TRBJ1-1, with D maybe TRBD1 (5 bases). This CDR3 contains 13 residues. Trimming removed 4 bases at V and 5 bases at J, with 11 bases between. Looked up from germline, CDR1 is SNHLY and CDR2 is FYNNEI. Written as DNA, the CDR3 is TGTGCCAGCAGTGGGGGGGTTGGTACTGAAGCTTTCTTT. It is translated as CASSGGVGTEAFF.